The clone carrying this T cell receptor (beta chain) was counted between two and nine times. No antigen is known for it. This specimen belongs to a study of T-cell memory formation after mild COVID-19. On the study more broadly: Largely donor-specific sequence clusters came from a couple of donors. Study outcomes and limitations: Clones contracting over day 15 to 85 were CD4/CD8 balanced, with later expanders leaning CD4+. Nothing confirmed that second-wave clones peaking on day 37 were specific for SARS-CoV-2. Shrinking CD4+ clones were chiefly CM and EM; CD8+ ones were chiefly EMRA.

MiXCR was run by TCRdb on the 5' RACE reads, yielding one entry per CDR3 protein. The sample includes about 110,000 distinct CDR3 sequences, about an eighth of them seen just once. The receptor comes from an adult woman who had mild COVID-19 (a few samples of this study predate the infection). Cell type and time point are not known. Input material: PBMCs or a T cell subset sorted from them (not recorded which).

The CDR3 loop is CASSHGVGWGTEAFF. The CDR3 DNA follows: TGTGCCAGCAGTCACGGCGTGGGGTGGGGCACTGAAGCTTTCTTT. The chain links TRBV6-5 to TRBJ1-1; D is uncertain. The CDR3 has 15 amino acids. Germline CDR1 is MNHEY and CDR2 is SVGAGI. V lost 5 bases, J lost 4 bases, and 17 bases lay in between.